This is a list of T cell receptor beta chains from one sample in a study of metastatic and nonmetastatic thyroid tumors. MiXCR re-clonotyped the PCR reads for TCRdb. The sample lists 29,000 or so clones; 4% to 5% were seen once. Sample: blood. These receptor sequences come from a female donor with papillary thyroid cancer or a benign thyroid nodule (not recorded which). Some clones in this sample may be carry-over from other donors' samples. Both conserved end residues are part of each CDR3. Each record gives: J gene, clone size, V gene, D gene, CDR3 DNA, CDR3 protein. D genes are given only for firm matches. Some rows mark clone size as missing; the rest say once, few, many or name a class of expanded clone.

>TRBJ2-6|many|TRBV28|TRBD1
TGTGCCAGTCTTCCGGCGACAGGGGCACAACCTGGGGCCAACGTCCTGACTTTC
CASLPATGAQPGANVLTF
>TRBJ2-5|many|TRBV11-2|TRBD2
TGTGCCAGCAGCTTAAGGGGGGGACTAGATATGGGGACCCAGTACTTC
CASSLRGGLDMGTQYF
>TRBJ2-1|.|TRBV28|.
TGTGCCAGCAGACCCACCGGGACCCCGGTCGATGAGCATTTCTTC
CASRPTGTPVDEHFF
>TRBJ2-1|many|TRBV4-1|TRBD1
TGCGCCAGCAGCCCGGGACAGGGTTCCTACAATGAGCAGTTCTTC
CASSPGQGSYNEQFF
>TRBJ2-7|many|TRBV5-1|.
TGCGCCAGCAGCTTGGAGGGATTCTCCTACGAGCAGTACTTC
CASSLEGFSYEQYF
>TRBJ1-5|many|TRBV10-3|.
TGTGCCATCAGTGATATCGGGGGTCCGGATCAGCCCCAGCATTTT
CAISDIGGPDQPQHF
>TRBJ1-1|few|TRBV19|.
TGTGCCAGTAGTATAGAAGGTGCGGCCACTGAAGCTTTCTTT
CASSIEGAATEAFF
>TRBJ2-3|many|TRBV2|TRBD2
TGTGCCAGCAGGGGATGGACTAGCGGGTTCCGCACAGATACGCAGTATTTT
CASRGWTSGFRTDTQYF
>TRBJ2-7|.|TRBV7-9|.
TGTGCCAGCAGCTTTATGAGGGAGTGGACCTACGAGCAGTACTTC
CASSFMREWTYEQYF
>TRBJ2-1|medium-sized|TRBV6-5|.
TGTGCCAGCAGTTACGAGTTCGGGCGGGGCTCCTACAATGAGCAGTTCTTC
CASSYEFGRGSYNEQFF
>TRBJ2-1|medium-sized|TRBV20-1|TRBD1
TGCAGTGCTAGAGGGGGGGACAGGGCCTACAATGAGCAGTTCTTC
CSARGGDRAYNEQFF
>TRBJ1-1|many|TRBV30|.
TGTGCCTGGAGTGTGGGTCGGGGATCTGAAGCTTTCTTT
CAWSVGRGSEAFF
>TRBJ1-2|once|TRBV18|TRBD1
TGTGCCAGCTCACCTGGACAGGGGGCAAACTATGGCTACACCTTC
CASSPGQGANYGYTF
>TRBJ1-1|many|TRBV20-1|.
TGCAGTGCTAGGAAGTTGGACAGTTACACTGAAGCTTTCTTT
CSARKLDSYTEAFF
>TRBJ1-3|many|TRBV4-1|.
TGCGCCAGCAGCCTGTCGCGACAAAGGGCCTTCTCTGGAAACACCATATATTTT
CASSLSRQRAFSGNTIYF
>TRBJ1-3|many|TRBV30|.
TGTGCCTGGGGAGACAGCTCTGGAAACACCATATATTTT
CAWGDSSGNTIYF
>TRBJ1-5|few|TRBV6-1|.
TGTGCCAGCAGTGAACCCCAGTATAGCAATCAGCCCCAGCATTTT
CASSEPQYSNQPQHF
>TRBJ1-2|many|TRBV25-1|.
TGTGCCAGCAGAGGGGACGGCTACACCTTC
CASRGDGYTF
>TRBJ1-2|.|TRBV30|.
TGTGCCTTGAGCTCGTTCCACATCGATAGCTACACCTTC
CALSSFHIDSYTF
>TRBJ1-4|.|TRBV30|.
TGTGCCTGGAGCTGGGGAGGAGAAAAACTGTTTTTT
CAWSWGGEKLFF
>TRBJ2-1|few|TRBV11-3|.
TGTGCCAGCAGCCCTGGAACGGGTTTTGACAATGAGCAGTTCTTC
CASSPGTGFDNEQFF
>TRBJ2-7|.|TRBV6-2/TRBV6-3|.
TGTGCCAGCAGTTACGGCGGAGGATGGTCCTACGAGCAGTACTTC
CASSYGGGWSYEQYF
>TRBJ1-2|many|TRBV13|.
TGTGCCAGCAGCCCCGCCGGTTCTTATGGCTACACCTTC
CASSPAGSYGYTF
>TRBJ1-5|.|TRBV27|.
TGTGCCAGCAGTTTATCCGGCGTGAATCAGCCCCAGCATTTT
CASSLSGVNQPQHF
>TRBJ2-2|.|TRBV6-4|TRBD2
TGTGCCAGCAGTGACTCGGGACTAGCGGGGGCCGGGGAGCTGTTTTTT
CASSDSGLAGAGELFF
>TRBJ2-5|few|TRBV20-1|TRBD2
TGCAGTGCTGGCCCCTCGGGGGGGGCCGCAGAGACCCAGTACTTC
CSAGPSGGAAETQYF
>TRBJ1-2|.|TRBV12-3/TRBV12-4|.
TGTGCCAGCAGTTTAAGGGGCAGGGAAGTAGGGTACACCTTC
CASSLRGREVGYTF
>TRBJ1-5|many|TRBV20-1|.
TGCAGTGCTAGTCCAGCCACGGGCAATCAGCCCCAGCATTTT
CSASPATGNQPQHF